These T cell receptor beta chains were read from a single sample in a study of spatial heterogeneity in lung cancer. Via MiXCR, TCRdb re-called the 5' RACE reads, giving one row per CDR3 protein. The repertoire holds some 10,000 distinct CDR3 sequences, 6.3% seen once, with approximately 28% in the top ten. Specimen: lung tumor tissue, collected at surgery. These receptors were collected from a male donor with early-stage non-small cell lung cancer. Each CDR3 is given with its conserved first and last residue. D genes are given only for firm matches. Not all rows give a size; the values are once, few, many and, for expanded clones, a class.

clone size | J gene | CDR3 length | D gene | V gene | CDR3 DNA | CDR3 protein
many | TRBJ1-6 | 15 | . | TRBV11-2 | TGTGCCAGCAGCTTAGCTCAGGGTGGCAATTCACCCCTCCACTTT | CASSLAQGGNSPLHF
many | TRBJ1-1 | 14 | . | TRBV5-1 | TGCGCCAGCAGCTTGGACAGAATAAACACTGAAGCTTTCTTT | CASSLDRINTEAFF
few | TRBJ1-3 | 16 | TRBD1 | TRBV7-2 | TGTGCCAGCAGCCGGACAGGGACCAACTCTGGAAACACCATATATTTT | CASSRTGTNSGNTIYF
. | TRBJ2-7 | 16 | . | TRBV7-2 | TGTGCCAGCAGCTTAAGCAGATCTGGGAGCTCCTACGAGCAGTACTTC | CASSLSRSGSSYEQYF
many | TRBJ1-6 | 14 | . | TRBV7-6 | TGTGCCAGCAGCTTAGCGCTCAATAATTCACCCCTCCACTTT | CASSLALNNSPLHF
many | TRBJ1-5 | 16 | . | TRBV19 | TGTGCCAGTAGTACCAGTGTGGGGCCCACGGGGCAGCCCCAGCATTTT | CASSTSVGPTGQPQHF
many | TRBJ2-7 | 14 | TRBD2 | TRBV7-2 | TGTGCCAGCAGCTTAGCCCGGGGGGAGGGCGAGCAGTACTTC | CASSLARGEGEQYF
many | TRBJ1-1 | 13 | TRBD1 | TRBV7-7 | TGTGCTAGCAGCCAAGACAGGGACACTGAAGCTTTCTTT | CASSQDRDTEAFF
many | TRBJ1-2 | 10 | . | TRBV28 | TGTGCCGCCCGGGAGGGATCCTACACCTTC | CAAREGSYTF
. | TRBJ1-1 | 14 | . | TRBV23-1 | TGCGCCAGCAGCCATAAACAGGGCTGGGCTGAAGCTTTCTTT | CASSHKQGWAEAFF
many | TRBJ2-1 | 16 | . | TRBV4-3 | TGCGCCAGCAGCCGAGAGTATTGGGGCAGAAACAATGAGCAGTTCTTC | CASSREYWGRNNEQFF
many | TRBJ2-1 | 14 | . | TRBV6-2/TRBV6-3 | TGTGCCAGCAGGACCACCGGGACTTACAATGAGCAGTTCTTC | CASRTTGTYNEQFF
. | TRBJ2-2 | 14 | . | TRBV18 | TGTGCCAGCTCACCAAGCCGATCGATCGGGGAGCTGTTTTTT | CASSPSRSIGELFF
many | TRBJ1-2 | 14 | . | TRBV5-4 | TGTGCCAGCAGCTTGGCTGGGGGGACCTATGGCTACACCTTC | CASSLAGGTYGYTF
. | TRBJ2-3 | 15 | TRBD2 | TRBV12-3/TRBV12-4 | TGTGCCAGCAGTTTAACCGGGGGGAGCACAGATACGCAGTATTTT | CASSLTGGSTDTQYF
medium-sized | TRBJ1-4 | 14 | TRBD1 | TRBV28 | TGTGCCAGCAGTATCGACAGGGTCGGGGAAAAACTGTTTTTT | CASSIDRVGEKLFF
many | TRBJ2-7 | 13 | TRBD1 | TRBV12-3/TRBV12-4 | TGTGCCAGCAGTCAATACAGGGGCGACGAGCAGTACTTC | CASSQYRGDEQYF